The rows below give T cell receptor beta chains drawn from one sample of a study of T cells in Graves' hyperthyroidism and ophthalmopathy. TCRdb re-derived calls from the multiplex PCR reads in MiXCR, one entry per CDR3 protein. This sample carries a few hundred thousand distinct CDR3 sequences, 15% to 20% of them seen once, and the ten largest clones take approximately 32%. The sample consisted of blood. Receptor source: a woman between 25 and 40 years old with Graves' ophthalmopathy. CDR3s include the opening cysteine and the closing phenylalanine or tryptophan. The D gene is left open where the match is weak. Only part of the rows carry a size: once, few, many, or a class if the clone is expanded.

clone_size,v_call,j_call,d_call,cdr3_length,cdr3_nt,cdr3_aa
few,TRBV20-1,TRBJ1-1,TRBD1,12,TGCAGTGCTACCACAGGGGACACTGAAGCTTTCTTT,CSATTGDTEAFF
few,TRBV6-1,TRBJ1-6,.,16,TGTGCCAGCAAGAAGACTAGGGGCTATTTGAATTCACCCCTCCACTTT,CASKKTRGYLNSPLHF
few,TRBV7-2,TRBJ2-5,.,11,TGTGCCAGCAGCTTAGTCGGCCTGGAGTACTTC,CASSLVGLEYF
many,TRBV3-2,TRBJ2-3,.,16,TGTGCCAGCAGCTTTCTCCGGGACAGGGACACAGATACGCAGTATTTT,CASSFLRDRDTDTQYF
few,TRBV5-5,TRBJ2-7,.,15,TGTGCCAGCAGCTTGGAAGGGGGACCCTCCTACGAGCAGTACTTC,CASSLEGGPSYEQYF
many,TRBV20-1,TRBJ2-3,TRBD2,17,TGCAGTGCTAGATCGGCCTGGACTAGCGGGGACACAGATACGCAGTATTTT,CSARSAWTSGDTDTQYF
.,TRBV7-9,TRBJ2-1,TRBD2,14,TGTGCCAGCAGCTTAGCCGGGACTAGCGGGATGCTGTTCTTC,CASSLAGTSGMLFF
many,TRBV18,TRBJ2-1,.,14,TGTGCCAGCTCATCCCGGACAAACAACAATGAGCAGTTCTTC,CASSSRTNNNEQFF
many,TRBV7-2,TRBJ2-7,TRBD1,14,TGTGCCAGCAGCCCGAGGACAGGGCGGTACGAGCAGTACTTC,CASSPRTGRYEQYF
many,TRBV6-1,TRBJ1-5,.,16,TGTGCCAGCAGTTCCGCCCCCCGACTCATGCATCAGCCCCAGCATTTT,CASSSAPRLMHQPQHF
many,TRBV28,TRBJ1-2,.,15,TGTGCCAGCAGTTTAAGCACAGTCGCTAACTATGGCTACACCTTC,CASSLSTVANYGYTF
many,TRBV11-2,TRBJ2-7,TRBD2,13,TGTGCCAGCAGCTTAGAGGTAGCGGGAGGGCGGTACTTC,CASSLEVAGGRYF
many,TRBV28,TRBJ1-1,.,10,TGTGCCAGCGGAGTACGGGGGACTTTCTTT,CASGVRGTFF
.,TRBV3-1,TRBJ1-1,TRBD1,15,TGTGCCAGCAGCCAAGGGGGACAGGGTGGAACTGAAGCTTTCTTT,CASSQGGQGGTEAFF
few,TRBV6-2/TRBV6-3,TRBJ2-7,TRBD2,15,TGTGCCAGCAGGGCAGCGGGAGTCGACGAATACGAGCAGTACTTC,CASRAAGVDEYEQYF
many,TRBV7-6,TRBJ1-4,.,15,TGTGCCAGCAGCCCTAAACCAGGGGTGGTGGAAAAACTGTTTTTT,CASSPKPGVVEKLFF
few,TRBV20-1,TRBJ1-1,.,12,TGCAGTGCTGTGGGGGATGACACTGAAGCTTTCTTT,CSAVGDDTEAFF
many,TRBV29-1,TRBJ2-1,TRBD2,14,TGCAGCGGGGTAGCGGGGGCCTCCTACAATGAGCAGTTCTTC,CSGVAGASYNEQFF
.,TRBV15,TRBJ1-2,.,12,TGTGCCACCAGCAAAGGGACCTATGGCTACACCTTC,CATSKGTYGYTF
.,TRBV6-2/TRBV6-3,TRBJ2-1,.,13,TGTGCCAGCAGTTTCCTCGGGGGTCCTGAGCAGTTCTTC,CASSFLGGPEQFF
few,TRBV6-1,TRBJ2-4,.,14,TGTGCCAGCAGTCCCGGGACATCGGGGAACATTCAGTACTTC,CASSPGTSGNIQYF
.,TRBV19,TRBJ1-5,.,15,TGTGCCAGTAGTCCCGAACAGGGAAGCAATCAGCCCCAGCATTTT,CASSPEQGSNQPQHF
.,TRBV20-1,TRBJ2-3,TRBD2,17,TGCAGTGCTAGAAGCCCCTGGACTAGCGGGCACACAGATACGCAGTATTTT,CSARSPWTSGHTDTQYF
.,TRBV5-1,TRBJ2-7,.,13,TGCGCCAGCAATCAAGAGGGGACTTACGAGCAGTACTTC,CASNQEGTYEQYF
.,TRBV7-9,TRBJ2-7,.,15,TGTGCCAGCAGCTTAGGTGGGGACTTTACCTACGAGCAGTACTTC,CASSLGGDFTYEQYF
few,TRBV15,TRBJ1-1,.,15,TGTGCCACCAGCAGAGATATTTGGGGGGACGACAGGGCTTTCTTT,CATSRDIWGDDRAFF
few,TRBV11-2,TRBJ2-7,TRBD2,17,TGTGCCAGCAGCTTAAGAGGTTCGGGGGGGCCAAACTACGAGCAGTACTTC,CASSLRGSGGPNYEQYF
many,TRBV7-2,TRBJ2-7,.,15,TGTGCCAGCAGCTTAGTAGTCCAGGGGTTGGGCGAGCAGTACTTC,CASSLVVQGLGEQYF
.,TRBV20-1,TRBJ2-5,.,14,TGCAGTGCTCCGGGAGCGCAAGCGCGGGGGACCCAGTACTTC,CSAPGAQARGTQYF
many,TRBV5-1,TRBJ2-3,.,14,TGCGCCAGCCGCACCGGGACTGACACAGATACGCAGTATTTT,CASRTGTDTDTQYF
.,TRBV3-1,TRBJ2-1,TRBD2,15,TGTGCCAGCAGCCCGGGGACTAGCGGGAGGGCCCGCGAGTTCTTC,CASSPGTSGRAREFF
many,TRBV5-1,TRBJ1-1,.,17,TGCGCCAGCAGCTTGGTCGGGCGGGGGATCTCGACAAGTGGAGCTTTCTTT,CASSLVGRGISTSGAFF
many,TRBV28,TRBJ2-3,TRBD1,13,TGTGCCAGCAGTTCTCAGGGGGTGAATACGCAGTATTTT,CASSSQGVNTQYF
once,TRBV2,TRBJ2-7,.,14,TGTGCCAGCAGTGAAGCGTTCGGGAGATACGAGCAGTACTTC,CASSEAFGRYEQYF
few,TRBV18,TRBJ2-2,.,17,TGTGCCAGCTCGGCCGCAGCAAGAGGGTCCGACACCGGGGAGCTGTTTTTT,CASSAAARGSDTGELFF
.,TRBV6-1,TRBJ2-1,TRBD2,14,TGTGCCAGCAGTCCTGCGGGAGCAGGTGGTGAGCAGTTCTTC,CASSPAGAGGEQFF
few,TRBV15,TRBJ1-4,.,17,TGTGCCACCGTTGGTCCCGTGGAGGGCCTTTTTAATGAAAAACTGTTTTTT,CATVGPVEGLFNEKLFF
.,TRBV4-3,TRBJ2-3,.,15,TGCGCCAGCAGCCCCGGTGCGGGAAGGGAAGATACGCAGTATTTT,CASSPGAGREDTQYF
many,TRBV7-8,TRBJ2-5,TRBD1,16,TGTGCCAGCAGCCCCCGTGGGACAGAAATGCAAGAGACCCAGTACTTC,CASSPRGTEMQETQYF
many,TRBV7-9,TRBJ2-1,.,11,TGTGCCAGCACCTGGGTCAATGAGCAGTTCTTC,CASTWVNEQFF
many,TRBV28,TRBJ2-7,TRBD1,17,TGTGCCAGCAGTTTCCCGGAAAGGGGGCAGGGCCCCTACGAGCAGTACTTC,CASSFPERGQGPYEQYF
many,TRBV28,TRBJ2-7,.,15,TGTGCCAGCAATTTATTAACGGGACGTCCGGGGGAGCAGTACTTC,CASNLLTGRPGEQYF
few,TRBV7-9,TRBJ2-1,TRBD2,20,TGTGCCAGCAGCTTAGGGCTAGCGGGAGGGGGAGCCTCCCCTAACAATGAGCAGTTCTTC,CASSLGLAGGGASPNNEQFF
.,TRBV28,TRBJ1-4,.,13,TGTGCCATCTCCAGGGCTGGCTATGAAAAACTGTTTTTT,CAISRAGYEKLFF
.,TRBV19,TRBJ1-2,.,12,TGTGCCAGTACCAAAGGGAACTATGGCTACACCTTC,CASTKGNYGYTF
many,TRBV20-1,TRBJ2-1,.,15,TGCAGTGCTAGAGGGGAGGCGGTCTCCTACAATGAGCAGTTCTTC,CSARGEAVSYNEQFF
many,TRBV2,TRBJ1-1,.,16,TGTGCCAGCAGTGAAGACCGTCGGCAGTTTCCCACTGAAGCTTTCTTT,CASSEDRRQFPTEAFF
few,TRBV9,TRBJ2-1,.,15,TGTGCCAGCAGCCGCGGAGGGGTGACAAGGGATGAGCAGTTCTTC,CASSRGGVTRDEQFF
.,TRBV12-3/TRBV12-4,TRBJ2-5,.,13,TGTGCCAGCAGTTTCCTAGCGTCGGAGACCCAGTACTTC,CASSFLASETQYF
.,TRBV7-9,TRBJ1-5,.,12,TGTGCCAGCAGCTTAGCGATGGGATCCCAGCATTTT,CASSLAMGSQHF
few,TRBV4-2,TRBJ1-5,.,15,TGTGCCAGCAGCCAAGCCTGGACACCTGATCAGCCCCAGCATTTT,CASSQAWTPDQPQHF
many,TRBV2,TRBJ2-5,TRBD1,19,TGTGCCAGCAGTGCAACCGGGACAGGGGTTAGCGGGACGTCGGAGACCCAGTACTTC,CASSATGTGVSGTSETQYF
few,TRBV10-2,TRBJ1-5,.,14,TGCGCCAGCAGACAGGACACCCTTAATCAGCCCCAGCATTTT,CASRQDTLNQPQHF